The source of this T cell receptor (beta chain) is a study of T cell responses to AZD1222 COVID-19 vaccine. Notes on this clone: What it recognizes is unknown.

Findings and caveats of the study: A reported finding is that nearly half of spike-specific TCRs target unmutated variant regions. Donors were mostly white British, more females; clonal diversity possibly underestimated.

Germline V CDR1 and CDR2: SGHTA, FQGNSA. V gave up 4 bases and J gave up 2 bases; unmatched junction bases: 4. The CDR3 length is 15 residues. Measured with immunoSEQ multiplex PCR; TCRdb has only the in-frame clones, and not every one. The repertoire holds 95,000 to 150,000 clones, with around 88% as singletons. The sequence came from an adult in good health. The specimen comprised peripheral blood, sampled on day 0 of AZD1222 vaccination. The chain links TRBV7-2 to TRBJ1-1, with 10 positions matching TRBD1. As DNA, the CDR3 is TGTGCCAGCAGCTCACGGACAGGGGGAAACACTGAAGCTTTCTTT. Its translation is CASSSRTGGNTEAFF. Drawing the rest from reference TRBV7-2 and TRBJ1-1, the complete variable domain is GAGVSQSPSNKVTEKGKDVELRCDPISGHTALYWYRQSLGQGLEFLIYFQGNSAPDKSGLPSDRFSAERTGGSVSTLTIQRTQQEDSAVYLCASSSRTGGNTEAFFGQGTRLTVV.